This T cell receptor beta chain derives from a study of control samples from healthy donors and cancer patients. Assay: immunoSEQ multiplex PCR; the TCRdb copy retains only in-frame clones and omits some. The sample includes about 61,000 clones, nearly 90% of them seen just once. The CDR3 is 14 residues long. The germline gives CDR1 LGHDT, CDR2 YNNKEL (reference sequence). V shed 4 bases, J shed 7 bases, and the junction held 9 bases outside the gene matches. What was sequenced was PBMCs. The receptor was derived from a man between 60 and 75 years old with colorectal cancer. J is TRBJ2-7 and V is TRBV3-1 (or the pseudogene TRBV3-2); 8 nucleotides line up with TRBD1. The CDR3 sequence: CASSPGQAPGEQYF. In nucleotides, the CDR3 is TGTGCCAGCAGCCCGGGACAGGCCCCTGGGGAGCAGTACTTC.